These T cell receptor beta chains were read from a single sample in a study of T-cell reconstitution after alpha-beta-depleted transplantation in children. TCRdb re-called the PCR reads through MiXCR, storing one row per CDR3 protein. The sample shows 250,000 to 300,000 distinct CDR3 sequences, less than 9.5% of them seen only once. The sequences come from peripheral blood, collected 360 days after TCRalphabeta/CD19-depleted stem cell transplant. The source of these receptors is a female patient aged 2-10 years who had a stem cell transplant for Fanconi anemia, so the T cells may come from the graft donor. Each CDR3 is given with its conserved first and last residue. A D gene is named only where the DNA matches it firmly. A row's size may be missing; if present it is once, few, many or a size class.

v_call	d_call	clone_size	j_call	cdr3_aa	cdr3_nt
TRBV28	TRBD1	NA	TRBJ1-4	CASSLPTGGYEKLFF	TGTGCCAGCAGCCTTCCGACAGGGGGCTATGAAAAACTGTTTTTT
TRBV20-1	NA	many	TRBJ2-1	CSARKSLYNEQFF	TGCAGTGCTAGAAAATCCCTCTACAATGAGCAGTTCTTC
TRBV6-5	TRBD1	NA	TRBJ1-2	CASSSTGPGGYTF	TGTGCCAGCAGTTCGACAGGGCCCGGTGGCTACACCTTC
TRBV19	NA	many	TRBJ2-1	CASSSDLAYEQFF	TGTGCCAGTAGTTCGGACCTCGCCTATGAGCAGTTCTTC
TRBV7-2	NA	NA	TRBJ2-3	CASSVVFSSTDTQYF	TGTGCCAGCAGCGTAGTTTTTTCTAGCACAGATACGCAGTATTTT
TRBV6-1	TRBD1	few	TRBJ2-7	CASSEARTGSTFSYEQYF	TGTGCCAGCAGTGAAGCCCGGACAGGGTCAACCTTCTCCTACGAGCAGTACTTC
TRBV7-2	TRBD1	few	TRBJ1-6	CASSAGQYNSPLHF	TGTGCCAGCAGCGCGGGACAGTATAATTCACCCCTCCACTTT
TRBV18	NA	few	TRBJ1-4	CASSPRRRGQDEKLFF	TGTGCCAGCTCACCACGAAGGAGAGGGCAGGATGAAAAACTGTTTTTT
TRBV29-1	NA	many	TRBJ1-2	CSVGGIGGYTF	TGCAGCGTTGGAGGGATCGGTGGCTACACCTTC
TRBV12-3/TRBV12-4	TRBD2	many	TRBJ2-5	CASSGTIAETQYF	TGTGCCAGCAGCGGGACTATAGCAGAGACCCAGTACTTC
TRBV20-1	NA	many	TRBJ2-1	CSAPVGGSDEQFF	TGCAGTGCCCCTGTGGGGGGTAGCGATGAGCAGTTCTTC
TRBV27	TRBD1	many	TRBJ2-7	CASSLLTGLEHEQYF	TGTGCCAGCAGTTTACTGACAGGGTTGGAGCACGAGCAGTACTTC
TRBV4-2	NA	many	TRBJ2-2	CASSQDAHTNTGELFF	TGTGCCAGCAGCCAAGATGCACATACGAACACCGGGGAGCTGTTTTTT
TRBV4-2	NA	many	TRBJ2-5	CASSQRGIQETQYF	TGTGCCAGCAGCCAACGGGGGATACAAGAGACCCAGTACTTC
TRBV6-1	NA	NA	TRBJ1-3	CASSRYRQGNTIYF	TGTGCCAGCAGTCGATACCGACAGGGAAACACCATATATTTT
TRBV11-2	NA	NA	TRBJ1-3	CASSLEKGAGNTIYF	TGTGCCAGCAGCTTAGAGAAGGGGGCTGGAAACACCATATATTTT